This passage covers 32 T cell receptor beta chains from one sample sequenced in a study of beta chain features in type 1 diabetes. Findings and caveats of the study: Across all four CD4+ subsets, people with type 1 diabetes showed modestly shorter TCRB CDR3s.

Expressed TCRB transcripts were sequenced, since all the RNA that had been isolated was reverse transcribed. Assay: immunoSEQ multiplex PCR; the TCRdb copy retains only in-frame clones and omits some. The data show some 290,000 clones, roughly an eighth seen once. These receptors have no known antigen. The source material was naive CD4+ T cells from blood. These receptors were taken from a man aged 30-40 years with type 1 diabetes.

This clone was observed a handful of times. The chain employs TRBV23-1 and TRBJ2-7; D ambiguous. TRBV23-1 is recorded as an ORF, its role being uncertain. V lost 0 bases and J lost 0, with 12 bases in between. The CDR3 loop spans 16 amino acids. The CDR3 sequence: CASSQSVGYSSYEQYF. The CDR3 nucleotides are TGCGCCAGCAGTCAATCGGTCGGTTACAGCTCCTACGAGCAGTACTTC.

This clone was observed a few times. The rearrangement links TRBV7-8 to TRBJ1-5; no definite D call. Germline V gene sequence: CDR1 SGHVS, CDR2 FQNEAQ. V was cut by 5 bases and J by 0 bases, with 14 bases left in between. The CDR3 has 16 residues. CDR3 sequence (DNA): TGTGCCAGCAGCCGTTGGAGGCCGGATAGCAATCAGCCCCAGCATTTT. This gives the protein CASSRWRPDSNQPQHF.

J is TRBJ2-3 and V is TRBV9, with D perhaps TRBD2 (6 bases). CDR1 is SGDLS and CDR2 is YYNGEE in the germline V gene. The CDR3 loop spans 14 amino acids. The V gene lost 3 bases and the J gene lost 0 bases, with 8 bases spanning the gap. CDR3 DNA: TGTGCCAGCAGCGCGCGGGATAGCACAGATACGCAGTATTTT. It yields the protein CASSARDSTDTQYF.

The V and J genes are TRBV20-1 and TRBJ2-5, with D perhaps matching TRBD2 (5 bases). V gave up 4 bases and J gave up 5 bases, with 8 bases separating them. Germline lookup yields CDR1 DFQATT and CDR2 SNEGSKA (reference sequence). CDR3 length: 11 residues. The CDR3 loop is CSATKRETQYF. Here the CDR3 DNA reads TGCAGTGCTACGAAGCGGGAGACCCAGTACTTC.

In its sample, this clone was seen a few times. The chain couples TRBV28 to TRBJ2-7; 7 bases match TRBD1. CDR1 and CDR2 (germline): MDHEN, SYDVKM. CDR3 length: 12 residues. The V segment lost 5 bases and the J segment 7 bases; nucleotides outside the gene matches: 5. The CDR3 DNA follows: TGTGCCAGCAGTGCCGACAGGGATGAGCAGTACTTC. Translation: CASSADRDEQYF.

V gene TRBV9 combines with J gene TRBJ1-1, with 7 bases identical to TRBD1. V was pared by 3 bases and J by 2 bases, with 7 bases of the junction left unmatched. Per germline, CDR1 SGDLS and CDR2 YYNGEE. CDR3 length equals 15 residues. The CDR3 bases are TGTGCCAGCAGCGGATCCGGGACAGTTAACACTGAAGCTTTCTTT. Translation gives CASSGSGTVNTEAFF.

This clone was seen a few times. The J gene is TRBJ1-5, the V gene TRBV2; 9 bases line up with TRBD1. Losses at the gene ends were 4 bases for V and 4 bases for J; bases not matched to a gene: 2. Germline values: CDR1 SNHLY, CDR2 FYNNEI. CDR3 size: 14 residues. The CDR3 nucleotides are TGTGCCAGCAGTGCGGGACAGGGAAATCAGCCCCAGCATTTT. Translated, it gives CASSAGQGNQPQHF.

This clone was seen a few times. The V and J genes are TRBV2 and TRBJ2-3; a weak D match, TRBD2 (6 bases). Per germline, CDR1 SNHLY and CDR2 FYNNEI. The CDR3 sequence is 13 residues long. The V end lost 5 bases, the J end lost 8 bases, and 14 bases lay between the germline ends. The CDR3 reads CASSPRLGATQYF. The CDR3 DNA sequence: TGTGCCAGCAGTCCCCGACTAGGAGCTACGCAGTATTTT.

This clone has a handful of counts. V gene TRBV4-2 combines with J gene TRBJ2-7, with 8 bases that match TRBD2. The CDR3 runs 17 residues. With V trimmed by 1 base and J by 6 bases, 14 bases remained unmatched. The germline gives CDR1 LGHNA, CDR2 YNFKEQ. The CDR3 sequence is CASSQAGGPVGFVEQYF. CDR3 sequence (DNA): TGTGCCAGCAGCCAAGCGGGAGGGCCCGTGGGATTTGTCGAGCAGTACTTC.

This clone was seen a few times. The V and J genes are TRBV4-2 and TRBJ1-4, with D maybe TRBD1 (5 bases). CDR3 size: 13 residues. CDR1 and CDR2 (germline): LGHNA, YNFKEQ. The V end was cut by 0 bases, the J end by 11 bases, with 10 bases between. The CDR3 DNA is TGTGCCAGCAGCCAAGACCGGGGGGAGAAACTGTTTTTT. Its protein product is CASSQDRGEKLFF.

This clone came up a few times. The CDR3 nucleotides are TGTGCCAGCAGTAAATCCCCAGGGGGCAATGAGCAGTTCTTC. Translation: CASSKSPGGNEQFF. The chain joins TRBV5-4 to TRBJ2-1; the match to TRBD1 covers 7 bases. Losses at the gene ends were 5 bases for V and 6 bases for J; bases not matched to a gene: 8. The germline gives CDR1 SGHNT, CDR2 YYREEE (reference sequence). CDR3 length equals 14 residues. Based on the CDR3 plus reference TRBV5-4 and TRBJ2-1, the full variable domain is ETGVTQSPTHLIKTRGQQVTLRCSSQSGHNTVSWYQQALGQGPQFIFQYYREEENGRGNFPPRFSGLQFPNYSSELNVNALELDDSALYLCASSKSPGGNEQFFGPGTRLTVL.

The chain links TRBV2 to TRBJ2-7, with 7 bases fitting TRBD1. Germline trimming cut 6 bases from V and 4 bases from J; bases unmatched to any gene: 6. The CDR3 has 13 residues. Germline V gene sequence: CDR1 SNHLY, CDR2 FYNNEI. As DNA, the CDR3 is TGTGCCAGCAGAGGACAGGCGGTGTACGAGCAGTACTTC. Translating it yields CASRGQAVYEQYF.

The table lists this clone with a few counts. This chain connects TRBV5-4 to TRBJ1-2, with 7 positions matching TRBD1. The CDR3 loop spans 15 amino acids. V lost 0 bases and J lost 4; bases outside the gene matches: 6. Germline lookup yields CDR1 SGHNT and CDR2 YYREEE (reference sequence). This CDR3 reads CASSLAGTASYGYTF. The CDR3 DNA sequence: TGTGCCAGCAGCTTGGCTGGGACAGCTTCCTATGGCTACACCTTC.

Only a few counts were recorded for this clone. The chain recombines TRBV6-5 with TRBJ2-1, with 12 nucleotides matching TRBD1. The CDR3 spans 15 residues. The trim removed 6 bases at V and 4 bases at J, leaving 4 bases unmatched. Germline V gives CDR1 MNHEY, CDR2 SVGAGI. CDR3: CASRGQGAGYNEQFF. In nucleotides, the CDR3 is TGTGCCAGCAGGGGACAGGGGGCTGGTTACAATGAGCAGTTCTTC.

This clone has only a few counts. This chain links TRBV5-4 with TRBJ2-5, with D hard to call. V lost 4 bases, J lost 2 bases, and 6 bases lay in between. In germline, CDR1 is SGHNT, CDR2 YYREEE (reference sequence). The CDR3 spans 12 residues. This CDR3 reads CASSLDQETQYF. CDR3 nucleotide sequence: TGTGCCAGCAGCCTAGATCAAGAGACCCAGTACTTC.

V gene TRBV6-5 combines with J gene TRBJ1-4, with D possibly being TRBD1 (6 bases). This CDR3 comprises 15 residues. Germline values: CDR1 MNHEY, CDR2 SVGAGI. The V end was cut by 6 bases, the J end by 3 bases, with 14 bases between. This chain's CDR3 is CASRPFNRANEKLFF. Here the CDR3 DNA reads TGTGCCAGCAGGCCCTTCAACAGGGCTAATGAAAAACTGTTTTTT.

This clone was found a few times. The chain joins TRBV28 to TRBJ2-7; 7 nucleotides align to TRBD2. This CDR3 is built from 12 residues. With 8 bases clipped from V and 6 bases from J, the junction kept 7 bases outside the gene matches. Germline CDR1 MDHEN, CDR2 SYDVKM. The CDR3 protein is CASERGSSEQYF. The DNA of the CDR3 is TGTGCCAGCGAGCGGGGTTCGAGCGAGCAGTACTTC. The full variable domain, completed using reference TRBV28 and TRBJ2-7, is DVKVTQSSRYLVKRTGEKVFLECVQDMDHENMFWYRQDPGLGLRLIYFSYDVKMKEKGDIPEGYSVSREKKERFSLILESASTNQTSMYLCASERGSSEQYFGPGTRLTVT.

As DNA, the CDR3 is TGTGCCAGCAGTGTGGCTAGCGGTTCCTACGAGCAGTACTTC. Its translation: CASSVASGSYEQYF. The chain has TRBV28 and TRBJ2-7; 7 bases are a match to TRBD2. V lost 5 bases, J lost 1 base, and 5 bases stayed unmatched. CDR3 size: 14 residues. The germline V gene has CDR1 MDHEN and CDR2 SYDVKM.

This clone turned up a few times. The chain recombines TRBV28 with TRBJ1-1; D remains unclear. Germline CDR1 and CDR2: MDHEN and SYDVKM. The CDR3 consists of 14 residues. The V end was cut by 5 bases, the J end by 7 bases, with 17 bases between. The CDR3 region is CASSLPPLRGEAFF. The CDR3 DNA reads as TGTGCCAGCAGTCTCCCTCCGTTACGGGGTGAAGCTTTCTTT.

This chain links TRBV11-2 with TRBJ1-2; D unresolved. Germline assignment: CDR1 SGHAT and CDR2 FQNNGV. V lost 4 bases and J lost 8, with 23 bases in between. The CDR3 has 16 residues. The CDR3: CASSSLRSAGFRGYTF. CDR3 bases: TGTGCCAGCAGCTCCCTCCGGTCGGCGGGATTTAGGGGCTACACCTTC.

The rearrangement joins TRBV4-2 to TRBJ2-7; a weak D match, TRBD2 (6 bases). V lost 0 bases and J lost 3, with 15 bases in between. Germline CDR1 LGHNA, CDR2 YNFKEQ. The CDR3 has 16 amino acids. The CDR3 here is CASSQDRSSGLYEQYF. DNA of the CDR3: TGTGCCAGCAGCCAAGATCGAAGTAGCGGTCTCTACGAGCAGTACTTC.

The chain couples TRBV28 to TRBJ2-3, with 8 bases aligning to TRBD1. Trimming at V came to 6 bases and at J to 5 bases, leaving 7 bases not matched to a gene. The CDR3 contains 14 residues. Germline V gives CDR1 MDHEN, CDR2 SYDVKM. CDR3 nucleotides: TGTGCCAGCAGCATCCAGGGGGCGAAAGATACGCAGTATTTT. Protein sequence: CASSIQGAKDTQYF.

This clone was detected a few times. The J gene is TRBJ2-7, the V gene TRBV6-5, with D possibly being TRBD1 (6 bases). This CDR3 has 13 residues. Trimming removed 8 bases at V and 2 bases at J, with 13 bases between. CDR1 MNHEY and CDR2 SVGAGI come from the germline V gene. The CDR3 protein is CASARTATYEQYF. The CDR3 DNA sequence: TGTGCCAGCGCCCGGACAGCGACCTACGAGCAGTACTTC.

This clone was picked up many times. V and J are TRBV15 and TRBJ2-1; D might be TRBD2 (5 bases). This CDR3 has 14 residues. V lost 3 bases and J lost 7, with 13 bases in between. The germline V gene encodes CDR1 LNHNV and CDR2 YYDKDF (reference sequence). The CDR3 region is CATSRPGRGNEQFF. The CDR3 nucleotides read TGTGCCACCAGCAGGCCTGGGAGAGGAAATGAGCAGTTCTTC.

The chain couples TRBV7-2 to TRBJ2-5; D may be TRBD1 (6 bases). Trimming took 5 bases from V and 0 from J, leaving 10 bases between them. The CDR3 spans 14 residues. From germline, CDR1 is SGHTA and CDR2 FQGNSA. CDR3 DNA sequence: TGTGCCAGCAGCCAGAGGGACAACCAAGAGACCCAGTACTTC. It specifies CASSQRDNQETQYF.

This clone was observed a handful of times. The chain has TRBV30 and TRBJ1-5, with 7 bases identical to TRBD1. V was clipped by 1 base and J by 9 bases; unmatched bases: 18. Germline-derived CDR1 and CDR2 are GTSNPN and SVGIG (reference sequence). The CDR3 has 17 residues. CDR3: CAWSAGRGQASQRPQHF. The CDR3 bases are TGTGCCTGGAGTGCAGGAAGAGGACAGGCATCTCAGCGGCCCCAGCATTTT.

This clone came up a few times. The chain joins TRBV7-2 to TRBJ2-1; D perhaps matches TRBD1 (5 bases). This CDR3 is built from 13 residues. CDR1 is SGHTA, CDR2 FQGNSA, per germline. Trimming took 5 bases from V and 10 from J, leaving 15 bases between them. The CDR3 DNA follows: TGTGCCAGCAGCCCTCGACAGCTAGGGGAGCAGTTCTTC. Protein product: CASSPRQLGEQFF.

This clone was detected a few times. The rearrangement joins TRBV6-5 to TRBJ1-2, with D possibly matching TRBD1 (6 bases). Trimming removed 8 bases from V and 1 base from J, with 17 bases in between. Germline CDR1 reads MNHEY; CDR2 reads SVGAGI. The CDR3 runs 15 residues. The CDR3 sequence is CASVAGVSNNYGYTF. DNA of the CDR3: TGTGCCAGCGTTGCAGGGGTCTCAAATAACTATGGCTACACCTTC.

The V gene is TRBV9, the J gene TRBJ1-1; D is possibly TRBD1 (6 bases). The CDR3 contains 15 residues. Trimming pared 0 bases from V and 10 bases from J, leaving 19 bases between. Germline loops: CDR1 SGDLS, CDR2 YYNGEE. DNA of the CDR3: TGTGCCAGCAGCGTAGGTCAGGGGCTGCATCGGGGAGCTTTCTTT. This gives the protein CASSVGQGLHRGAFF.

This clone has more than one count but fewer than ten. This sample also contains other DNA sequences that code for the same CDR3. This chain uses TRBV9 with TRBJ1-2, with D possibly being TRBD1 (6 bases). The germline gives CDR1 SGDLS, CDR2 YYNGEE. Trimming pared 0 bases from V and 6 bases from J, leaving 9 bases between. The CDR3 covers 13 residues. CDR3 region: CASSVEQGNGYTF. CDR3 in DNA: TGTGCCAGCAGCGTAGAACAGGGCAATGGCTACACCTTC.

The CDR3 DNA reads TGTGCCAGCAGCTGGCAGGCCACCGGGGAGCTGTTTTTT. Translated: CASSWQATGELFF. This chain joins TRBV7-2 and TRBJ2-2, with D hard to call. This CDR3 has 13 amino acids. Deletions cut 4 bases from V and 4 bases from J, with 7 bases between. Germline V CDR1 and CDR2: SGHTA, FQGNSA.

This clone turned up a few times. The chain joins TRBV7-2 to TRBJ2-1; D is undetermined. CDR3 size: 15 residues. The germline V and J ends were trimmed by 5 bases and 0 bases, with 11 bases remaining between them. Germline loops: CDR1 SGHTA, CDR2 FQGNSA. The CDR3 nucleotides read TGTGCCAGCAGCCCCAACTTGCTCTCCTACAATGAGCAGTTCTTC. Encoded protein: CASSPNLLSYNEQFF.